Shown below are 9 T cell receptor beta chains from a single sample sequenced in a study of CD8+ T cells in alopecia areata. Treatment indicated: oral pan-JAK inhibitor, 5-10 mg twice daily. The authors extracted RNA and reverse transcribed it into cDNA as the sequencing template. Profiled with immunoSEQ multiplex PCR; TCRdb holds only in-frame clones, not every one. The sample has nearly 200,000 clones, 58% seen once. The input for sequencing was CD4+ T cells sorted from blood, taken at week 24, from a patient treated with tofacitinib. These receptors were collected from a human donor with alopecia areata.

V is TRBV2 and J is TRBJ2-1; D gene ambiguous. V was trimmed by 4 bases and J by 9 bases, leaving 10 bases between them. Germline V gene sequence: CDR1 SNHLY, CDR2 FYNNEI. This CDR3 has 12 amino acids. In DNA, the CDR3 is TGTGCCAGCAGTGGAAGAAGTGGTGAGCAGTTCTTC. It encodes CASSGRSGEQFF. Combining the CDR3 with reference TRBV2 and TRBJ2-1 gives the whole variable domain EPEVTQTPSHQVTQMGQEVILRCVPISNHLYFYWYRQILGQKVEFLVSFYNNEISEKSEIFDDQFSVERPDGSNFTLKIRSTKLEDSAMYFCASSGRSGEQFFGPGTRLTVL.

As regards this clone: The same CDR3 arises from other DNA sequences in this sample as well. This chain uses TRBV4-3 with TRBJ2-5; D is ambiguous. The CDR3 runs to 13 residues. From germline, CDR1 is LGHNA and CDR2 YSLEER. Trimming took off 0 bases at V and 5 bases at J, with 7 bases between the two ends. CDR3 nucleotide sequence: TGCGCCAGCAGCCAAGATACACAGGAGACCCAGTACTTC. This gives the protein CASSQDTQETQYF.

The chain links TRBV18 to TRBJ2-1, with D maybe TRBD1 (5 bases). This CDR3 comprises 16 residues. CDR1 and CDR2 from the germline V gene are KGHSH and LQKENI. Trimming pared 2 bases from V and 6 bases from J, leaving 17 bases between. The CDR3 here is CASSPKGQGGFNEQFF. CDR3 DNA: TGTGCCAGCTCACCAAAAGGGCAGGGTGGCTTCAATGAGCAGTTCTTC.

This clone was counted between two and nine times. This chain connects TRBV2 to TRBJ2-7; D possibly uses TRBD1 or TRBD2 (6 bases each). Trimming pared 5 bases from V and 4 bases from J, leaving 9 bases between. The V gene's germline CDR1 is SNHLY and CDR2 FYNNEI. There are 12 residues in the CDR3. In DNA, the CDR3 is TGTGCCAGCAGTACGGGGGCTTACGAGCAGTACTTC. This translates into CASSTGAYEQYF.

This clone has only one observation. The gene calls are TRBV19 and TRBJ1-2, with 7 bases that match TRBD1. The CDR3 is 13 amino acids. The V gene's germline CDR1 is LNHDA and CDR2 SQIVND (reference sequence). The V segment lost 9 bases and the J segment 5 bases; nucleotides outside the gene matches: 9. CDR3 amino acids: CASTPGQLYGYTF. In DNA form, the CDR3 reads TGTGCCAGCACTCCGGGACAGCTATATGGCTACACCTTC.

V usage is TRBV7-2 and J usage is TRBJ2-7; 11 nucleotides line up with TRBD2. V was clipped by 5 bases and J by 2 bases; unmatched bases: 17. Germline assignment: CDR1 SGHTA and CDR2 FQGNSA. This CDR3 comprises 19 residues. CDR3 loop: CASSNPSGRSHTNAYEQYF. Written as DNA, the CDR3 is TGTGCCAGCAGCAACCCTAGCGGGAGGTCCCATACCAACGCCTACGAGCAGTACTTC.

The chain employs TRBV5-1 and TRBJ2-1; TRBD2 aligns across 8 bases. V lost 6 bases and J lost 5; bases outside the gene matches: 10. The CDR3 is 15 residues long. The germline CDR1 and CDR2 sequences are SGHRS and YFSETQ. The CDR3, as DNA: TGCGCCAGCACCCTTGGGAGCGGGAGTCACAATGAGCAGTTCTTC. It is translated as CASTLGSGSHNEQFF.

V is TRBV5-4 and J is TRBJ1-1; D is unresolved. Germline V gene lookup returns CDR1 SGHNT and CDR2 YYREEE (reference sequence). V lost 4 bases and J 0 bases, leaving 10 bases between the germline ends. This CDR3 contains 14 residues. The CDR3 protein is CASSPSHMNTEAFF. CDR3 sequence (DNA): TGTGCCAGCAGCCCGAGCCATATGAACACTGAAGCTTTCTTT.

The CDR3 protein is CASSLGQGVTGELFF. The CDR3, as DNA: TGTGCCAGCAGCTTGGGACAGGGTGTCACCGGGGAGCTGTTTTTT. V gene TRBV11-1 combines with J gene TRBJ2-2; 9 nucleotides align to TRBD1. The length of the CDR3 is 15 residues. V trimming: 3 bases; J trimming: 4 bases; junction bases outside the gene matches: 3. CDR1 is SGHAT and CDR2 is FQDESV in the germline V gene (reference sequence).